These T cell receptor beta chains were read from a single sample in a study of CD8 T cells in ankylosing spondylitis. Via MiXCR, TCRdb re-called the 5' RACE reads, giving one row per CDR3 protein. The table includes around 430,000 distinct CDR3 sequences, 17% detected once. Sequenced input: blood, either unsorted or a sorted T cell fraction (not recorded which). Receptor source: a male donor with ankylosing spondylitis. Each CDR3 is given with its conserved first and last residue. A D gene is named only where the DNA matches it firmly. Part of the rows lack a size; the others show once, few, many or a class for expanded clones.

j_call: TRBJ1-2
clone_size: -
d_call: TRBD1
v_call: TRBV6-1
cdr3_aa: CASTAVDRGPVHF
cdr3_nt: TGTGCCAGCACAGCGGTGGACAGGGGGCCGGTGCACTTC

j_call: TRBJ2-3
clone_size: -
d_call: -
v_call: TRBV19
cdr3_aa: CASSMAGLGDTQYF
cdr3_nt: TGTGCCAGTAGTATGGCCGGTTTGGGAGATACGCAGTATTTT

j_call: TRBJ1-3
clone_size: -
d_call: -
v_call: TRBV7-2
cdr3_aa: CASSYVLRGGNTIYF
cdr3_nt: TGTGCCAGCAGCTACGTCCTGAGGGGAGGAAACACCATATATTTT

j_call: TRBJ2-3
clone_size: -
d_call: TRBD1
v_call: TRBV7-3
cdr3_aa: CASSLGTGPSTDTQYF
cdr3_nt: TGTGCCAGCAGCTTAGGGACAGGGCCATCAACAGATACGCAGTATTTT

j_call: TRBJ1-3
clone_size: -
d_call: TRBD1
v_call: TRBV3-1
cdr3_aa: CASSLGQGAAIYF
cdr3_nt: TGTGCCAGCAGCCTTGGACAGGGGGCGGCCATATATTTT

j_call: TRBJ2-1
clone_size: -
d_call: -
v_call: TRBV6-1
cdr3_aa: CASSASTTPREQFF
cdr3_nt: TGTGCCAGCAGTGCTTCGACTACCCCGAGGGAGCAGTTCTTC

j_call: TRBJ2-7
clone_size: many
d_call: TRBD2
v_call: TRBV7-2
cdr3_aa: CASSFVAGVGDSYEQYF
cdr3_nt: TGTGCCAGCAGCTTTGTAGCGGGAGTGGGGGACTCCTACGAGCAGTACTTC

j_call: TRBJ2-1
clone_size: few
d_call: TRBD2
v_call: TRBV20-1
cdr3_aa: CSARVATSGSYNEQFF
cdr3_nt: TGCAGTGCTAGAGTGGCGACTAGCGGCTCCTACAATGAGCAGTTCTTC

j_call: TRBJ1-5
clone_size: -
d_call: -
v_call: TRBV20-1
cdr3_aa: CSAVRGGAGNQPQHF
cdr3_nt: TGCAGTGCCGTTAGGGGCGGGGCTGGCAATCAGCCCCAGCATTTT

j_call: TRBJ1-4
clone_size: -
d_call: -
v_call: TRBV3-1
cdr3_aa: CASSRGSEAEKLFF
cdr3_nt: TGTGCCAGCAGCCGGGGTAGCGAGGCTGAAAAACTGTTTTTT

j_call: TRBJ2-3
clone_size: few
d_call: -
v_call: TRBV7-2
cdr3_aa: CASSLAGSGSRDTQYF
cdr3_nt: TGTGCCAGCAGCTTAGCGGGGAGCGGGTCGCGAGATACGCAGTATTTT

j_call: TRBJ2-7
clone_size: -
d_call: -
v_call: TRBV10-3
cdr3_aa: CAISRGLSYEQYF
cdr3_nt: TGTGCCATCAGCCGAGGTCTCTCCTACGAGCAGTACTTC

j_call: TRBJ2-4
clone_size: -
d_call: TRBD1
v_call: TRBV20-1
cdr3_aa: CSAKGQGKNIQYF
cdr3_nt: TGCAGTGCGAAGGGACAGGGTAAAAACATTCAGTACTTC

j_call: TRBJ1-4
clone_size: few
d_call: -
v_call: TRBV29-1
cdr3_aa: CSVATNGGPGGAEKLFF
cdr3_nt: TGCAGCGTTGCCACCAATGGCGGTCCCGGGGGCGCTGAAAAACTGTTTTTT

j_call: TRBJ2-1
clone_size: -
d_call: TRBD1
v_call: TRBV6-1
cdr3_aa: CASRSTGAGYNEQFF
cdr3_nt: TGTGCCAGCAGGTCAACAGGGGCGGGCTACAATGAGCAGTTCTTC

j_call: TRBJ2-7
clone_size: -
d_call: TRBD2
v_call: TRBV5-6
cdr3_aa: CASSHALPGGGTYEQYF
cdr3_nt: TGTGCCAGCAGCCACGCGCTCCCGGGCGGGGGAACCTACGAGCAGTACTTC

j_call: TRBJ2-2
clone_size: -
d_call: -
v_call: TRBV20-1
cdr3_aa: CSARRPNTGELFF
cdr3_nt: TGCAGTGCTAGACGCCCCAACACCGGGGAGCTGTTTTTT

j_call: TRBJ2-1
clone_size: many
d_call: TRBD1
v_call: TRBV20-1
cdr3_aa: CSFPPQTGKVNEQFF
cdr3_nt: TGCAGTTTCCCCCCCCAGACAGGGAAGGTGAATGAGCAGTTCTTC

j_call: TRBJ2-1
clone_size: few
d_call: TRBD1
v_call: TRBV18
cdr3_aa: CASSPPQDRAYNEQFF
cdr3_nt: TGTGCCAGCTCACCGCCCCAGGACAGGGCATACAATGAGCAGTTCTTC

j_call: TRBJ1-1
clone_size: few
d_call: -
v_call: TRBV10-3
cdr3_aa: CAISETLQGGRTTEAFF
cdr3_nt: TGTGCCATCAGTGAGACTCTACAGGGTGGAAGGACCACTGAAGCTTTCTTT

j_call: TRBJ1-5
clone_size: -
d_call: -
v_call: TRBV20-1
cdr3_aa: CSAKGQKNQPQHF
cdr3_nt: TGCAGTGCTAAAGGACAGAAGAATCAGCCCCAGCATTTT

j_call: TRBJ2-7
clone_size: many
d_call: -
v_call: TRBV5-1
cdr3_aa: CASGQERGSGTYEQYF
cdr3_nt: TGCGCCAGCGGACAGGAACGGGGTAGCGGGACCTACGAGCAGTACTTC

j_call: TRBJ2-7
clone_size: -
d_call: TRBD2
v_call: TRBV10-3
cdr3_aa: CAISNLLWDSVTSGSTYEQYF
cdr3_nt: TGTGCCATCAGTAACCTCCTCTGGGACAGTGTAACTAGCGGGAGTACCTACGAGCAGTACTTC

j_call: TRBJ2-1
clone_size: many
d_call: -
v_call: TRBV5-1
cdr3_aa: CASSLHNEQFF
cdr3_nt: TGCGCCAGCAGCTTACACAATGAGCAGTTCTTC

j_call: TRBJ1-5
clone_size: -
d_call: -
v_call: TRBV6-5
cdr3_aa: CASSWTDHQPQHF
cdr3_nt: TGTGCCAGCAGTTGGACGGATCATCAGCCCCAGCATTTT

j_call: TRBJ2-1
clone_size: few
d_call: -
v_call: TRBV20-1
cdr3_aa: CSPEFTSYNEQFF
cdr3_nt: TGCAGTCCCGAGTTCACTAGCTACAATGAGCAGTTCTTC

j_call: TRBJ2-3
clone_size: -
d_call: -
v_call: TRBV7-2
cdr3_aa: CASSQPIIADTQYF
cdr3_nt: TGTGCCAGCAGCCAACCCATAATCGCTGATACGCAGTATTTT

j_call: TRBJ2-1
clone_size: -
d_call: -
v_call: TRBV30
cdr3_aa: CAWSVGTRYNEQFF
cdr3_nt: TGTGCCTGGAGCGTCGGGACTCGGTACAATGAGCAGTTCTTC

j_call: TRBJ2-7
clone_size: -
d_call: TRBD2
v_call: TRBV7-3
cdr3_aa: CASSGGLVSYEQYF
cdr3_nt: TGTGCCAGCAGCGGCGGACTAGTCTCCTACGAGCAGTACTTC

j_call: TRBJ1-3
clone_size: -
d_call: -
v_call: TRBV3-1
cdr3_aa: CASSQGRTPGNTIYF
cdr3_nt: TGTGCCAGCAGCCAAGGACGAACGCCAGGAAACACCATATATTTT

j_call: TRBJ2-7
clone_size: many
d_call: -
v_call: TRBV24-1
cdr3_aa: CATSDLGTGYEQYF
cdr3_nt: TGTGCCACCAGTGATTTGGGGACTGGCTACGAGCAGTACTTC

j_call: TRBJ1-1
clone_size: few
d_call: TRBD1
v_call: TRBV7-9
cdr3_aa: CASSLRQGHTEAFF
cdr3_nt: TGTGCCAGCAGCTTAAGACAGGGCCACACTGAAGCTTTCTTT

j_call: TRBJ2-5
clone_size: -
d_call: -
v_call: TRBV27
cdr3_aa: CASSFSRRETQYF
cdr3_nt: TGTGCCAGCAGTTTCTCTAGAAGGGAGACCCAGTACTTC

j_call: TRBJ2-2
clone_size: -
d_call: -
v_call: TRBV20-1
cdr3_aa: CSAIESRTVTGELFF
cdr3_nt: TGCAGTGCCATCGAATCTAGGACAGTCACCGGGGAGCTGTTTTTT

j_call: TRBJ2-3
clone_size: few
d_call: -
v_call: TRBV18
cdr3_aa: CASSPLDIGTQYF
cdr3_nt: TGTGCCAGCTCACCCCTCGATATCGGTACGCAGTATTTT

j_call: TRBJ2-7
clone_size: few
d_call: -
v_call: TRBV20-1
cdr3_aa: CSAREAGSSYEQYF
cdr3_nt: TGCAGTGCTAGAGAGGCGGGGAGCTCCTACGAGCAGTACTTC

j_call: TRBJ2-1
clone_size: few
d_call: -
v_call: TRBV4-1
cdr3_aa: CASSQALKGNYNEQFF
cdr3_nt: TGCGCCAGCAGCCAAGCCCTTAAGGGGAACTACAATGAGCAGTTCTTC

j_call: TRBJ2-5
clone_size: -
d_call: TRBD1
v_call: TRBV5-1
cdr3_aa: CASSITGGKQETQYF
cdr3_nt: TGCGCCAGCAGTATTACAGGGGGGAAACAAGAGACCCAGTACTTC

j_call: TRBJ2-1
clone_size: many
d_call: -
v_call: TRBV12-3/TRBV12-4
cdr3_aa: CASSYSGSRGANEQFF
cdr3_nt: TGTGCCAGCAGTTATTCGGGTAGCAGGGGCGCAAATGAGCAGTTCTTC